Below are 13 T cell receptor beta chains sequenced from a single sample in a study of CD8 T cells in ankylosing spondylitis. In TCRdb, the 5' RACE reads were re-called with MiXCR into one record per CDR3 protein. The data hold 150,000 to 200,000 distinct CDR3 sequences, with roughly a third observed a single time. Sequenced input: synovial fluid, either unsorted or a sorted T cell fraction (not recorded which). The receptors were sampled from a male donor with ankylosing spondylitis.

This clonotype has a handful of counts. The chain is built from TRBV10-3 and TRBJ2-7; 12 nucleotides match TRBD2. This CDR3 region has 15 residues. Per the germline V gene, CDR1 is ENHRY and CDR2 is SYGVKD. V lost 5 bases to trimming and J lost 3 bases; unmatched junction nucleotides: 5. The CDR3 nucleotides are TGTGCCATCAGTTTACTAGCGGGGGGCAACTACGAGCAGTACTTC. As protein: CAISLLAGGNYEQYF.

This chain joins TRBV20-1 and TRBJ2-1; either TRBD1 or TRBD2 may fit D (5 bases each). Germline lookup yields CDR1 DFQATT and CDR2 SNEGSKA (reference sequence). The CDR3 runs 17 residues. Between the trimmed V and J ends, which lost 3 bases and 0 bases, there was a span of 18 bases. As DNA, the CDR3 is TGCAGTGCTAGGGCAGGTGGGGGAAAGGGCTCCTACAATGAGCAGTTCTTC. This sequence encodes CSARAGGGKGSYNEQFF.

The J gene is TRBJ1-5, the V gene TRBV3-1; 7 bases are a match to TRBD1. CDR1 is LGHDT and CDR2 is YNNKEL in the germline V gene (reference sequence). Unmatched junction bases numbered 6, after V lost 5 bases and J lost 5 bases. The CDR3 runs to 14 residues. In DNA, the CDR3 is TGTGCCAGCAGCGGTCACAGGGGCGATCAGCCCCAGCATTTT. It is translated as CASSGHRGDQPQHF. The full variable domain, in which reference TRBV3-1 and TRBJ1-5 provide the parts outside the CDR3, is DTAVSQTPKYLVTQMGNDKSIKCEQNLGHDTMYWYKQDSKKFLKIMFSYNNKELIINETVPNRFSPKSPDKAHLNLHINSLELGDSAVYFCASSGHRGDQPQHFGDGTRLSIL.

In this sample, this clonotype turned up a few times. The chain carries TRBV7-2 and TRBJ2-1; D is uncertain. This CDR3 region has 17 residues. Trimming shortened V by 5 bases and J by 0 bases, and 17 bases separated the two germline ends. Germline CDR1 is SGHTA and CDR2 is FQGNSA. CDR3 sequence: CASSRARSASSYNEQFF. CDR3 nucleotide sequence: TGTGCCAGCAGCCGCGCGAGGTCGGCGAGCTCCTACAATGAGCAGTTCTTC.

This clonotype was seen more than once but under ten times. The CDR3 reads CASSSLGGMGEQFF. The CDR3 DNA sequence: TGTGCCAGCAGCTCCCTGGGCGGGATGGGTGAGCAGTTCTTC. The chain links TRBV25-1 to TRBJ2-1; D is possibly TRBD2 (6 bases). Trimming removed 6 bases from V and 9 bases from J, with 18 bases in between. Per the germline V gene, CDR1 is MGHDK and CDR2 is SYGVNS. The CDR3 is made up of 14 amino acids. Full variable domain (rest looked up from reference TRBV25-1 and TRBJ2-1): EADIYQTPRYLVIGTGKKITLECSQTMGHDKMYWYQQDPGMELHLIHYSYGVNSTEKGDLSSESTVSRIRTEHFPLTLESARPSHTSQYLCASSSLGGMGEQFFGPGTRLTVL.

This clonotype was detected ten times or more. The CDR3 here is CASSYSAVSEQFF. CDR3 in DNA: TGTGCCAGCAGTTACTCGGCGGTGAGTGAGCAGTTCTTC. V is TRBV6-6 and J is TRBJ2-1; D is undetermined. This CDR3 comprises 13 residues. The V and J ends lost 0 bases and 9 bases respectively, with 9 bases between them. Germline CDR1 is MNHNY and CDR2 is SVGAGI (reference sequence).

V usage is TRBV7-8 and J usage is TRBJ2-7; D possibly corresponds to TRBD2 (7 bases). CDR1 SGHVS and CDR2 FQNEAQ come from the germline V gene. This CDR3 contains 14 residues. V lost 5 bases and J lost 2, with 13 bases in between. Here the CDR3 DNA reads TGTGCCAGCAGCCCCAGGGAGGGGGCCTACGAGCAGTACTTC. This encodes CASSPREGAYEQYF.

This clonotype was found many times. The chain combines TRBV6-5 with TRBJ2-4; D gene uncertain. CDR3 length equals 13 residues. Looked up from germline, CDR1 is MNHEY and CDR2 is SVGAGI. Trimming took off 8 bases at V and 4 bases at J, with 12 bases between the two ends. In DNA form, the CDR3 reads TGTGCCAGCGTTAACGTCGGGAAAAACATTCAGTACTTC. Residues: CASVNVGKNIQYF.

The chain uses TRBV20-1 and TRBJ2-1, with 9 bases fitting TRBD1. This CDR3 is 20 amino acids long. CDR1 is DFQATT, CDR2 SNEGSKA, per germline (reference sequence). V was pared by 3 bases and J by 6 bases, with 24 bases of the junction left unmatched. The CDR3 coding sequence is TGCAGTGCTAGTCCACGTCCCCGGTTCGTCGGGACAGGGTTCGGCAATGAGCAGTTCTTC. It codes for CSASPRPRFVGTGFGNEQFF.

The chain links TRBV6-5 to TRBJ1-6, with D unclear. V was shortened by 2 bases and J by 16 bases, with 18 bases between the two germline ends. Germline CDR1 reads MNHEY; CDR2 reads SVGAGI. This CDR3 has 14 amino acids. CDR3 loop: CASSYKASNHQLHF. Here the CDR3 DNA reads TGTGCCAGCAGTTACAAGGCGTCTAACCACCAACTCCACTTT.

This clonotype occurred many times. Sequence at one end of the junction differs from germline and may be a read error. The chain employs TRBV2 and TRBJ2-5, with 8 bases fitting TRBD2. This CDR3 is built from 11 residues. Germline V lookup: CDR1 SNHLY, CDR2 FYNNEI. CDR3 in DNA: TGTGCCAGCAGAGCAGTTAGCGGGAATGACTTC. This gives the protein CASRAVSGNDF.

This clonotype has at least ten counts. The chain recombines TRBV25-1 with TRBJ1-2, with D possibly TRBD1 on 5 matching bases. V was pared by 2 bases and J by 2 bases, with 12 bases between. This CDR3 spans 15 amino acids. Germline CDR1 and CDR2: MGHDK and SYGVNS. The CDR3 sequence: CASSEGGVTNYGYTF. CDR3 nucleotides: TGTGCCAGCAGTGAAGGGGGAGTTACGAACTATGGCTACACCTTC.

This clonotype was counted ten times or more. The chain carries TRBV21-1 and TRBJ1-2. TRBV21-1 has pseudogene status. The CDR3 has 15 amino acids. The CDR3 loop reads CASSKGPVGNYGYTF. The CDR3 bases are TGTGCCAGCAGCAAAGGGCCCGTGGGCAACTATGGCTACACCTTC.